Listed below are T cell receptor beta chains from one sample, sequenced in a study of shared T cell receptors in the human thymus. Clones were sequenced by immunoSEQ multiplex PCR, and TCRdb holds only the in-frame ones, with some missing. There are 500,000 to 750,000 clones in the sample; 88% occur only once, and about 0.01% lies in the top ten. These data were likewise used in another study, on human thymus T cells.

The sequencing sample was made of thymocytes. These receptors were collected from a boy under two years old with a congenital heart defect. Both conserved end residues are part of each CDR3. A D gene is named only where the DNA matches it firmly. Not every row has a clone size; where given, it reads once, few, many or a size class.

v_call	d_call	clone_size	j_call	cdr3_aa	cdr3_nt
TRBV7-2	.	.	TRBJ2-6	CASSLKSSGANVLTF	TGTGCCAGCAGCTTAAAGAGCTCTGGGGCCAACGTCCTGACTTTC
TRBV12-5	TRBD2	.	TRBJ2-3	CASLPAGVGATDTQYF	TGTGCTAGTCTCCCAGCGGGAGTGGGGGCCACAGATACGCAGTATTTT
TRBV4-3	.	few	TRBJ2-7	CASSQDSGRQYF	TGCGCCAGCAGCCAAGATAGCGGACGGCAGTACTTC
TRBV6-6	TRBD2	.	TRBJ2-3	CASSYSAGGDTQYF	TGTGCCAGCAGTTATTCAGCGGGAGGAGATACGCAGTATTTT
TRBV5-1	TRBD2	.	TRBJ2-7	CASSLGLAALYEQYF	TGCGCCAGCAGCTTGGGACTAGCGGCCCTCTACGAGCAGTACTTC
TRBV19	.	.	TRBJ2-4	CASTTFPGDKNIQYF	TGTGCCAGTACCACCTTCCCGGGGGACAAAAACATTCAGTACTTC
TRBV6-1	TRBD2	.	TRBJ2-7	CASREIGRAYEQYF	TGTGCCAGCAGGGAAATAGGGAGGGCCTACGAGCAGTACTTC
TRBV5-6	.	.	TRBJ1-5	CASSFRVFGQPQHF	TGTGCCAGCAGCTTCAGGGTTTTTGGCCAGCCCCAGCATTTT
TRBV30	TRBD2	once	TRBJ2-1	CAWSRRAGGYNEQFF	TGTGCCTGGAGTAGGAGGGCGGGGGGGTACAATGAGCAGTTCTTC
TRBV28	TRBD1	.	TRBJ1-4	CASTQPGQGMTNEKLFF	TGTGCCAGCACCCAACCGGGACAGGGGATGACTAATGAAAAACTGTTTTTT
TRBV20-1	TRBD1	.	TRBJ2-7	CSADDRGLRYF	TGCAGTGCTGATGACAGGGGGCTCAGGTACTTC
TRBV5-4	.	.	TRBJ2-1	CAMHSMPNNEQFF	TGTGCCATGCACTCGATGCCGAACAATGAGCAGTTCTTC
TRBV6-8	.	.	TRBJ2-1	CASIIAGRGGNEQFF	TGTGCCAGCATCATAGCGGGCAGAGGGGGCAATGAGCAGTTCTTC
TRBV28	TRBD1	.	TRBJ2-7	CASSIHLGTGGWYEQYF	TGTGCCAGCAGCATCCACTTAGGGACAGGGGGCTGGTACGAGCAGTACTTC
TRBV30	.	.	TRBJ2-3	CAWSVEGVGTDTQYF	TGTGCCTGGAGTGTAGAAGGGGTCGGCACAGATACGCAGTATTTT
TRBV28	TRBD2	.	TRBJ2-1	CASSFSSGTYNEQFF	TGTGCCAGCAGTTTTTCGAGCGGGACTTACAATGAGCAGTTCTTC
TRBV6-6	TRBD2	.	TRBJ2-1	CASYHKREGGGNEQFF	TGTGCCAGCTATCACAAGCGGGAGGGGGGGGGCAATGAGCAGTTCTTC
TRBV10-3	TRBD1	.	TRBJ2-7	CAISAAGQGDEQYF	TGTGCCATCAGTGCTGCGGGACAGGGGGACGAGCAGTACTTC
TRBV30	.	.	TRBJ2-7	CAWRGDSSYEQYF	TGTGCCTGGAGGGGGGACTCTTCCTACGAGCAGTACTTC
TRBV27	.	.	TRBJ1-2	CASRCDSPGNYGYTF	TGTGCCAGCAGATGCGACAGTCCGGGTAACTATGGCTACACCTTC
TRBV5-4	.	.	TRBJ1-5	CASSSYGQGKNQPQHF	TGTGCCAGCAGTTCGTATGGGCAGGGGAAGAATCAGCCCCAGCATTTT
TRBV19	TRBD2	.	TRBJ2-5	CASSIYGGQETQYF	TGTGCCAGTAGTATTTACGGGGGGCAAGAGACCCAGTACTTC
TRBV28	TRBD1	.	TRBJ2-5	CASSQGSGGETQYF	TGTGCCAGCAGTCAAGGGTCAGGGGGAGAGACCCAGTACTTC